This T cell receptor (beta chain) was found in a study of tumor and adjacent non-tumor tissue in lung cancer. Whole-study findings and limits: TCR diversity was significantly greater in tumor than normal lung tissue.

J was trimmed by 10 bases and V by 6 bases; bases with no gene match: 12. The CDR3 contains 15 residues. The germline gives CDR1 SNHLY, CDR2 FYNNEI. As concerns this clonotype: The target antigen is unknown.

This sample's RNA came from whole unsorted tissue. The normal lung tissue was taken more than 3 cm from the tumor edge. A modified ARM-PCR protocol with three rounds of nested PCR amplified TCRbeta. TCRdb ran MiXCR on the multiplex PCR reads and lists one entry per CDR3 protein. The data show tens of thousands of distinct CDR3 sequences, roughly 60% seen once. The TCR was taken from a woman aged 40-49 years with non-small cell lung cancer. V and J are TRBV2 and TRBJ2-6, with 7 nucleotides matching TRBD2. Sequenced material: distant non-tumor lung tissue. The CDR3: CASSATTSAANVLTF. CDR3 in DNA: TGTGCCAGCAGCGCGACAACTAGCGCCGCGAACGTCCTGACTTTC.